The 24 T cell receptor beta chains below were found in one sample sequenced in a study of blood T cell repertoires in COVID-19 (TCRdb year 2020). Library prep was done by the immunoSEQ multiplex PCR assay. TCRdb obtained this table from immuneACCESS and retained in-frame rearrangements with V and J assigned. These tables miss some clones; where compared with another copy, unresolved V genes account for less than half of the shortfall, and the remainder is unexplained. The table for this sample lists 130,000 to 150,000 clones; 88% of them were counted only once. The ten largest clones take up approximately 10% of the sample. The sequenced sample consisted of peripheral blood. The receptors stem from a man in his fifties with active or convalescent COVID-19.

J is TRBJ1-4 and V is TRBV30; no firm D call. V lost 3 bases, J lost 0 bases, and 11 bases lay in between. This CDR3 region has 15 residues. Per the germline V gene, CDR1 is GTSNPN and CDR2 is SVGIG (reference sequence). The CDR3 nucleotides read TGTGCCTGGAGGGCAGGTCATGCAACTAATGAAAAACTGTTTTTT. Protein: CAWRAGHATNEKLFF.

The chain is built from TRBV2 and TRBJ1-6; D uncertain. The CDR3 has 12 amino acids. CDR1 is SNHLY, CDR2 FYNNEI, per germline. Trimming stripped 6 bases from V and 10 bases from J, with 10 bases between. Here the CDR3 DNA reads TGTGCCAGCAGGAGTTCCCCCTCACCCCTCCACTTT. Protein product: CASRSSPSPLHF.

V is TRBV9 and J is TRBJ2-5, with TRBD2 matching 9 bases. The germline gives CDR1 SGDLS, CDR2 YYNGEE. CDR3 length: 14 amino acids. The trim removed 3 bases at V and 5 bases at J, leaving 5 bases unmatched. The CDR3 loop reads CASSEYSGSETQYF. CDR3 DNA sequence: TGTGCCAGCAGCGAGTATAGCGGGAGTGAGACCCAGTACTTC.

The gene calls are TRBV7-2 and TRBJ1-6; 7 bases are a match to TRBD1. From germline, CDR1 is SGHTA and CDR2 FQGNSA. The CDR3 covers 14 residues. The V and J ends lost 4 bases and 4 bases, in that order; junction bases with no gene match: 1. As DNA, the CDR3 is TGTGCCAGCAGCTGGGACAGATATAATTCACCCCTCCACTTT. Translation: CASSWDRYNSPLHF. The variable domain in full, completed from reference TRBV7-2 and TRBJ1-6, reads GAGVSQSPSNKVTEKGKDVELRCDPISGHTALYWYRQSLGQGLEFLIYFQGNSAPDKSGLPSDRFSAERTGGSVSTLTIQRTQQEDSAVYLCASSWDRYNSPLHFGNGTRLTVT.

This clone turned up a few times. The sample has other DNA sequences that encode this CDR3 too. V gene TRBV4-3 combines with J gene TRBJ2-2; 9 bases match TRBD1. J was trimmed by 2 bases and V by 2 bases; bases with no gene match: 3. Germline loops: CDR1 LGHNA, CDR2 YSLEER. There are 16 residues in the CDR3. Written as DNA, the CDR3 is TGCGCCAGCAGCCAAAGGACAGGGGCCAACACCGGGGAGCTGTTTTTT. Amino acids: CASSQRTGANTGELFF.

J is TRBJ2-3 and V is TRBV11-2; 8 positions agree with TRBD2. Germline V gene sequence: CDR1 SGHAT, CDR2 FQNNGV. The CDR3 extends over 16 amino acids. The V gene end was trimmed by 5 bases and the J gene end by 4 bases; junction bases not matched to a gene: 11. CDR3 protein: CASSLLSGRVPDTQYF. DNA for the CDR3: TGTGCCAGCAGCCTGCTGAGCGGGAGAGTCCCAGATACGCAGTATTTT.

V gene TRBV4-2 combines with J gene TRBJ2-2; 13 nucleotides line up with TRBD2. The germline V gene encodes CDR1 LGHNA and CDR2 YNFKEQ. The CDR3 covers 17 residues. With V trimmed by 4 bases and J by 5 bases, 7 bases remained unmatched. This chain's CDR3 is CASSLRTSGSGTGELFF. The CDR3 nucleotides read TGTGCCAGCAGCCTACGGACTAGCGGGAGTGGGACCGGGGAGCTGTTTTTT.

The V gene is TRBV5-1, the J gene TRBJ2-1; possible D gene TRBD2, 5 bases. From germline, CDR1 is SGHRS and CDR2 YFSETQ. The V end was cut by 1 base, the J end by 4 bases, with 12 bases between. This CDR3 region has 15 residues. The CDR3 protein is CASSLSAGPYNEQFF. The CDR3 DNA is TGCGCCAGCAGCTTGTCGGCGGGCCCGTACAATGAGCAGTTCTTC.

The chain has TRBV2 and TRBJ1-2, with D perhaps matching TRBD1 (5 bases). The CDR3 length is 13 residues. The germline V gene has CDR1 SNHLY and CDR2 FYNNEI. V was cut by 3 bases and J by 2 bases, with 7 bases left in between. The CDR3 protein is CASSEQGNYGYTF. CDR3 bases: TGTGCCAGCAGTGAGCAGGGAAACTATGGCTACACCTTC.

This clone appeared a few times. The chain has TRBV28 and TRBJ1-5; 7 nucleotides line up with TRBD1. Germline assignment: CDR1 MDHEN and CDR2 SYDVKM. The CDR3 is made up of 14 amino acids. V trimming: 5 bases; J trimming: 4 bases; junction bases outside the gene matches: 5. CDR3 coding DNA: TGTGCCAGCAGTAAATCGACAGGGAATCAGCCCCAGCATTTT. Translating gives CASSKSTGNQPQHF. The variable domain in full, completed from reference TRBV28 and TRBJ1-5, reads DVKVTQSSRYLVKRTGEKVFLECVQDMDHENMFWYRQDPGLGLRLIYFSYDVKMKEKGDIPEGYSVSREKKERFSLILESASTNQTSMYLCASSKSTGNQPQHFGDGTRLSIL.

The rearrangement uses TRBV28 and TRBJ1-5; D unclear. Trimming took off 4 bases at V and 6 bases at J, with 13 bases between the two ends. Germline CDR1 reads MDHEN; CDR2 reads SYDVKM. The CDR3 totals 14 residues. CDR3 in DNA: TGTGCCAGCAGTTCGGGTAGTACTAGTCAGCCCCAGCATTTT. It encodes CASSSGSTSQPQHF.

The chain uses TRBV2 and TRBJ2-7, with TRBD1 as a possible D gene (6 bases). The V end lost 2 bases, the J end lost 3 bases, and 11 bases lay between the germline ends. CDR1 SNHLY and CDR2 FYNNEI come from the germline V gene. The CDR3 loop spans 14 amino acids. CDR3 protein: CASSETGMVYEQYF. Written as DNA, the CDR3 is TGTGCCAGCAGTGAAACAGGGATGGTCTACGAGCAGTACTTC.

V is TRBV5-1 and J is TRBJ2-7, with 7 positions matching TRBD1. With V trimmed by 4 bases and J by 2 bases, 9 bases remained unmatched. The CDR3 totals 15 residues. Germline V gene sequence: CDR1 SGHRS, CDR2 YFSETQ. The DNA for the CDR3 is TGCGCCAGCAGCCACTCAGGGACAGACCCCTACGAGCAGTACTTC. The encoded protein is CASSHSGTDPYEQYF.

This sequence joins TRBV20-1 and TRBJ1-5; TRBD1 might be the D (5 bases). Trimming removed 3 bases from V and 3 bases from J, with 9 bases in between. The CDR3 runs to 13 residues. Germline loops: CDR1 DFQATT, CDR2 SNEGSKA (reference sequence). The CDR3 is CSASQGTNQPQHF. CDR3 nucleotides: TGCAGTGCTAGTCAGGGCACCAATCAGCCCCAGCATTTT.

CDR3 DNA sequence: TGTGCCAGCAGCTTCGGGGTCTCCTACGAGCAGTACTTC. Translating gives CASSFGVSYEQYF. The V gene is TRBV13, the J gene TRBJ2-7; the D gene is possibly TRBD2 (5 bases). CDR3 size: 13 residues. Germline CDR1 PRHDT, CDR2 FYEKMQ (reference sequence). Trimming took 3 bases from V and 0 from J, leaving 6 bases between them.

The rearrangement joins TRBV2 to TRBJ1-1; D gene unclear. Germline loops: CDR1 SNHLY, CDR2 FYNNEI. V was cut by 2 bases and J by 0 bases, with 13 bases left in between. The CDR3 spans 16 residues. CDR3 protein: CASSEWRSVVNTEAFF. Here the CDR3 DNA reads TGTGCCAGCAGTGAATGGCGGAGCGTGGTGAACACTGAAGCTTTCTTT. The full variable domain, in which reference TRBV2 and TRBJ1-1 provide the parts outside the CDR3, is EPEVTQTPSHQVTQMGQEVILRCVPISNHLYFYWYRQILGQKVEFLVSFYNNEISEKSEIFDDQFSVERPDGSNFTLKIRSTKLEDSAMYFCASSEWRSVVNTEAFFGQGTRLTVV.

V is TRBV3-1 (or the pseudogene TRBV3-2) and J is TRBJ2-7, with 8 bases matching TRBD2. The V gene's germline CDR1 is LGHDT and CDR2 YNNKEL (reference sequence). J gave up 0 bases and V 2 bases, and 6 bases lay outside the gene matches. CDR3 length: 16 residues. CDR3 amino acids: CASSQRGGHLSYEQYF. The CDR3 nucleotides read TGTGCCAGCAGCCAACGGGGGGGACACCTCTCCTACGAGCAGTACTTC.

This rearrangement joins TRBV4-1 to TRBJ2-1; TRBD2 agrees at 10 bases. The CDR3 has 15 residues. J lost 8 bases, V lost 4 bases, and 8 bases had no gene match. The germline CDR1 and CDR2 sequences are MGHRA and YSYEKL. CDR3 nucleotide sequence: TGCGCCAGCAGCCTACCAGCGGGAGGGCCACATGAGCAGTTCTTC. Translation gives CASSLPAGGPHEQFF.

The gene calls are TRBV28 and TRBJ1-2; the D is unclear. The CDR3 is made up of 14 amino acids. Trimming stripped 1 base from V and 5 bases from J, with 11 bases between. CDR1 and CDR2 from the germline V gene are MDHEN and SYDVKM. CDR3 nucleotide sequence: TGTGCCAGCAGTTTATCTGGTGATGCGTATGGCTACACCTTC. Translated: CASSLSGDAYGYTF.

The chain has TRBV10-1 and TRBJ2-3; 8 bases match TRBD1. The CDR3 totals 17 residues. J was trimmed by 2 bases and V by 0 bases; bases with no gene match: 7. Germline CDR1 and CDR2: WNHNN and SYGVQD (reference sequence). The CDR3 nucleotides read TGCGCCAGCAGTGAGTCGGCTACAGGGGGTGCCACAGATACGCAGTATTTT. Its protein product is CASSESATGGATDTQYF.

The J gene is TRBJ1-5, the V gene TRBV4-1, with D maybe TRBD1 (5 bases). The V end lost 0 bases, the J end lost 4 bases, and 13 bases lay between the germline ends. The CDR3 is made up of 16 amino acids. The germline V gene has CDR1 MGHRA and CDR2 YSYEKL. The CDR3 sequence is CASSQDPGVLNQPQHF. CDR3 coding DNA: TGCGCCAGCAGCCAAGATCCGGGGGTGCTTAATCAGCCCCAGCATTTT.

This clone was detected a few times. The chain is built from TRBV27 and TRBJ2-5; 13 bases fit TRBD2. The CDR3 covers 15 residues. Germline CDR1 reads MNHEY; CDR2 reads SMNVEV (reference sequence). V dropped 6 bases and J dropped 0; count of bases not matched to a gene: 1. CDR3 region: CASRGLAGHQETQYF. CDR3 nucleotides: TGTGCCAGCAGGGGACTAGCGGGACACCAAGAGACCCAGTACTTC.

The genes are TRBV11-3 and TRBJ1-1; D gene ambiguous. V gave up 1 base and J gave up 2 bases, with 5 bases separating them. Germline loops: CDR1 SGHNT, CDR2 YENEEA. CDR3 length: 13 amino acids. The CDR3 DNA is TGTGCCAGCAGCTTAGGAGCTAACACTGAAGCTTTCTTT. Its translation is CASSLGANTEAFF.

The rearrangement links TRBV11-2 to TRBJ2-7, with 7 bases fitting TRBD1. Trimming cost V 3 bases and J 0 bases; bases outside gene matches: 2. The CDR3 covers 14 residues. Germline loops: CDR1 SGHAT, CDR2 FQNNGV. The CDR3 DNA follows: TGTGCCAGCAGCTTTGACAGGGCCTCCTACGAGCAGTACTTC. It translates to CASSFDRASYEQYF.